These 14 T cell receptor beta chains were sequenced from one sample in a study of human T cells and chemical hapten exposure. TCRdb itself ran the RACE reads through MiXCR, one entry per CDR3 protein. Among more than 250,000 distinct CDR3 sequences listed, 7.5% to 8% were seen once. Time point described: pre-sensitization, week 0. Regarding treatment: therapeutic diphenylcyclopropenone sensitization with weekly scalp DPC. The sample consisted of whole blood, taken in connection with sensitization to the hapten diphenylcyclopropenone (DPC). All receptors come from a man younger than 30 with alopecia areata. Some clones in this sample may be carry-over from other donors' samples.

This clonotype has a count of ten or more. The V and J genes are TRBV7-9 and TRBJ1-1, with a weak D call TRBD1 (5 bases). Germline V gene data show CDR1 as SEHNR and CDR2 as FQNEAQ (reference sequence). CDR3 length: 14 amino acids. The V gene lost 6 bases and the J gene lost 4 bases, with 15 bases spanning the gap. As DNA, the CDR3 is TGTGCCAGCAGTCGCCCGACGGGGCCCACTGAAGCTTTCTTT. Amino acid sequence: CASSRPTGPTEAFF.

This clonotype was seen many times. This sequence joins TRBV12-3 or TRBV12-4 and TRBJ2-1; D not resolved. The CDR3 contains 11 residues. V was trimmed by 2 bases and J by 5 bases, leaving 1 base between them. The DNA of the CDR3 is TGTGCCAGCAGTTTACACAATGAGCAGTTCTTC. This translates into CASSLHNEQFF.

The rearrangement uses TRBV20-1 and TRBJ1-2; D possibly corresponds to TRBD1 (5 bases). Germline lookup yields CDR1 DFQATT and CDR2 SNEGSKA (reference sequence). The V end lost 0 bases, the J end lost 0 bases, and 11 bases lay between the germline ends. CDR3 length: 15 residues. CDR3 region: CSARDPTETNYGYTF. As DNA, the CDR3 is TGCAGTGCTAGAGATCCGACAGAAACTAACTATGGCTACACCTTC.

The chain employs TRBV19 and TRBJ1-5; D is unresolved. The ends were cut back, 1 base at V and 5 bases at J, with 12 bases in the middle. From germline, CDR1 is LNHDA and CDR2 SQIVND (reference sequence). The length of the CDR3 is 15 residues. This CDR3 reads CASSIVRTADQPQHF. As DNA, the CDR3 is TGTGCCAGTAGTATAGTTCGGACTGCAGATCAGCCCCAGCATTTT.

This clonotype appeared a few times. The genes are TRBV25-1 and TRBJ2-7; perhaps TRBD1 as D (5 bases). The CDR3 extends over 12 amino acids. The germline V gene has CDR1 MGHDK and CDR2 SYGVNS. Deletions cut 5 bases from V and 2 bases from J, with 7 bases between. CDR3 nucleotide sequence: TGTGCCAGCAGTCCGACAGCCTACGAGCAGTACTTC. Translated: CASSPTAYEQYF.

In this sample, this clonotype turned up a few times. The chain recombines TRBV25-1 with TRBJ1-1; D gene unclear. Trimming cost V 1 base and J 8 bases, with 5 bases left between them. Germline V lookup: CDR1 MGHDK, CDR2 SYGVNS. The CDR3 has 11 amino acids. The CDR3 bases are TGTGCCAGCAGTGAATTAAAAGAAGCTTTCTTT. This sequence encodes CASSELKEAFF.

This clonotype was recorded a few times. CDR3 bases: TGTGCCAGCAGTTACTCCAGAGGCGCGTACCAAGAGACCCAGTACTTC. Encoded protein: CASSYSRGAYQETQYF. V and J are TRBV6-2 or TRBV6-3 and TRBJ2-5; D gene uncertain. The CDR3 covers 16 residues. Germline assignment: CDR1 MNHEY and CDR2 SVGEGT. V lost 0 bases and J lost 0, with 11 bases in between.

The chain couples TRBV18 to TRBJ2-3; 8 nucleotides agree with TRBD2. This CDR3 is built from 16 residues. The V gene end was trimmed by 2 bases and the J gene end by 4 bases; junction bases not matched to a gene: 8. Germline lookup yields CDR1 KGHSH and CDR2 LQKENI. CDR3 bases: TGTGCCAGCTCACCATGGACTAGCTCAAGCGCAGATACGCAGTATTTT. Its protein is CASSPWTSSSADTQYF.

Only a few counts were recorded for this clonotype. This chain connects TRBV20-1 to TRBJ2-7; 9 bases are a match to TRBD1. With V trimmed by 0 bases and J by 9 bases, 12 bases remained unmatched. Germline CDR1 is DFQATT and CDR2 is SNEGSKA (reference sequence). The CDR3 loop spans 15 amino acids. This CDR3 reads CSARDRPDRGGGQYF. CDR3 DNA sequence: TGCAGTGCTAGAGATCGTCCGGACAGGGGAGGAGGGCAGTACTTC.

The CDR3 loop reads CASSLEPGGASTEAFF. In DNA, the CDR3 is TGCGCCAGCAGCTTGGAGCCCGGGGGCGCGAGCACTGAAGCTTTCTTT. The V and J genes are TRBV5-1 and TRBJ1-1; a possible D gene is TRBD1 (6 bases). The germline gives CDR1 SGHRS, CDR2 YFSETQ. This CDR3 is 16 amino acids long. V was cut by 0 bases and J by 4 bases, with 16 bases left in between.

This clonotype occurred a few times. The V gene is TRBV7-2, the J gene TRBJ2-5; 13 bases fit TRBD2. CDR1 and CDR2 (germline): SGHTA, FQGNSA. Losses at the gene ends were 3 bases for V and 3 bases for J; bases not matched to a gene: 1. The CDR3 totals 15 residues. The chain's CDR3 is CASSFGLAGEETQYF. The CDR3 coding sequence is TGTGCCAGCAGCTTCGGACTAGCGGGGGAAGAGACCCAGTACTTC.

As concerns this clonotype: This may be a read error, as it is one base from a much larger clone. This chain joins TRBV10-3 and TRBJ2-3, with TRBD2 as a possible D gene (6 bases). Germline-derived CDR1 and CDR2 are ENHRY and SYGVKD. CDR3 length: 14 residues. CDR3 DNA sequence: TGTGCCACGACCTCTAGCGAACGGGGAGATATGCAGTATTTT. Translation: CATTSSERGDMQYF.

A remark on this clonotype: A much larger clone is a single base away; this may be a read error. The CDR3 is CASSVRTASGYSPLHF. The DNA for the CDR3 is TGTGCCAGCAGCGTCAGGACGGCGTCTGGGTATTCACCCCTCCACTTT. The chain combines TRBV11-1 with TRBJ1-6; unclear D gene. The CDR3 runs to 16 residues. V shed 5 bases and J shed 8 bases, with 19 bases lying between them. CDR1 SGHAT and CDR2 FQDESV come from the germline V gene (reference sequence).

Ten or more counts support this clonotype. The chain has TRBV25-1 and TRBJ1-1; D remains ambiguous. Germline-derived CDR1 and CDR2 are MGHDK and SYGVNS. This CDR3 has 14 amino acids. The ends were cut back, 2 bases at V and 2 bases at J, with 9 bases in the middle. The CDR3 reads CASSEGRENTEAFF. In nucleotides, the CDR3 is TGTGCCAGCAGTGAAGGACGGGAAAACACTGAAGCTTTCTTT.